The source of this TCR beta chain is a study of blood T cell repertoires in COVID-19. The overall study: Sites across the United States, Italy and Spain contributed samples from acute and convalescent COVID-19. Sources were T cells, B-cell-depleted T cells, or PBMCs; the material itself was cDNA or gDNA.

Study processing details: It was from reference gene primer amplification that nucleated cell counts were estimated. The method was immunoSEQ multiplex PCR; TCRdb's version includes in-frame clones alone and lacks a portion of them. The V and J calls and clone size are taken from that table; D and trimming were inferred from the DNA. In the table there are around 100,000 clones, 70% to 90% of which are singletons. Sample: peripheral blood. The origin of this receptor is a human donor in a cohort sampled during active COVID-19.

CDR3 sequence: CASSRLAGRTQGVSYEQYF. The DNA of the CDR3 is TGTGCCAGCAGCAGACTAGCGGGGCGAACCCAGGGGGTATCATACGAGCAGTACTTC. The chain carries TRBV27 and TRBJ2-7; 11 positions agree with TRBD2. CDR3 size: 19 residues. Germline V CDR1 and CDR2: MNHEY, SMNVEV (reference sequence). V was clipped by 6 bases and J by 4 bases; unmatched bases: 20.